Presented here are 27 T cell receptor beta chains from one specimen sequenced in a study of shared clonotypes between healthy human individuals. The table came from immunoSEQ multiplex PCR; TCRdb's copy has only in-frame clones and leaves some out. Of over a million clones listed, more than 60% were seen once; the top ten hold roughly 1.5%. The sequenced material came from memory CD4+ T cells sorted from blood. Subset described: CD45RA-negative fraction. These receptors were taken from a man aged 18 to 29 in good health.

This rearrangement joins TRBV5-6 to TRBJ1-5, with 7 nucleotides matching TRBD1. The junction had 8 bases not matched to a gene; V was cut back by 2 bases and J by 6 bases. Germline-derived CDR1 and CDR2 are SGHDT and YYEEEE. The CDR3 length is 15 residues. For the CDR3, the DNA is TGTGCCAGCAGCTTCCTAAAACAGGGGAGTCAGCCCCAGCATTTT. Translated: CASSFLKQGSQPQHF.

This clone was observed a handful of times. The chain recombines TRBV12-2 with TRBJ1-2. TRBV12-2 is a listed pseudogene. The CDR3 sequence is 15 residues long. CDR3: CASRESGGGNYGYTF. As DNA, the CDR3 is TGTGCAAGTCGCGAAAGCGGGGGGGGAAACTATGGCTACACCTTC.

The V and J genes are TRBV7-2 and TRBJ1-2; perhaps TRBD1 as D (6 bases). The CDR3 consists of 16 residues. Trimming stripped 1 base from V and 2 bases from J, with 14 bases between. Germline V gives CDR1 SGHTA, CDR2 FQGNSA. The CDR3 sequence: CASSLGQGNLNYGYTF. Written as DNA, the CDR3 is TGTGCCAGCAGCTTAGGGCAGGGGAACCTCAACTATGGCTACACCTTC.

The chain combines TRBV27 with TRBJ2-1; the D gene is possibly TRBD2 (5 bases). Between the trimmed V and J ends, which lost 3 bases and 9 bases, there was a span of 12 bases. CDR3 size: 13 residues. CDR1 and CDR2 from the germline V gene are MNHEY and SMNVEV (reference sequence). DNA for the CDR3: TGTGCCAGCAGTTTCCTGGACTTCGGTGAGCAGTTCTTC. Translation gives CASSFLDFGEQFF.

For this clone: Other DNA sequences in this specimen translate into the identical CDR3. DNA for the CDR3: TGCGCCAGCAGCTTGGGACAGGGAGGGTCCTACGAGCAGTACTTC. This translates into CASSLGQGGSYEQYF. The chain couples TRBV5-1 to TRBJ2-7; D tentatively fits TRBD1 or TRBD2 (7 bases each). From germline, CDR1 is SGHRS and CDR2 YFSETQ. The CDR3 contains 15 residues. V dropped 0 bases and J dropped 1 base, with 11 bases sitting between them.

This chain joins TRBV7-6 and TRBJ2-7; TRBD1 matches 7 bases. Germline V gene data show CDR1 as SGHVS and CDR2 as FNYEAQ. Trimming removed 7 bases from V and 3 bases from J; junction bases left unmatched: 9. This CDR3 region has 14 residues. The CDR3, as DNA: TGTGCCAGCACCGCCCAAGCAGGGGGCTACGAGCAGTACTTC. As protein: CASTAQAGGYEQYF. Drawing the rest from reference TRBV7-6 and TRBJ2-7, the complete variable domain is GAGVSQSPRYKVTKRGQDVALRCDPISGHVSLYWYRQALGQGPEFLTYFNYEAQQDKSGLPNDRFSAERPEGSISTLTIQRTEQRDSAMYRCASTAQAGGYEQYFGPGTRLTVT.

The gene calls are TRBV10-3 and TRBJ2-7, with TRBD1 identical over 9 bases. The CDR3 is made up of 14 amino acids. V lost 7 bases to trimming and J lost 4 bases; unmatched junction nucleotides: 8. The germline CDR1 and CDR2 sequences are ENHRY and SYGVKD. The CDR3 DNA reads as TGTGCCATCAACCGACAGGGGGTGGGGTACGAGCAGTACTTC. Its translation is CAINRQGVGYEQYF.

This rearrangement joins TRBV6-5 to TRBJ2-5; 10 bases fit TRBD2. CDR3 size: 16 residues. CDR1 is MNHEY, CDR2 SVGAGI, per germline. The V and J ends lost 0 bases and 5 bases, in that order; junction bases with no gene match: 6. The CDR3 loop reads CASSYSRTSGSETQYF. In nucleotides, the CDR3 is TGTGCCAGCAGTTACTCCAGGACTAGCGGTTCGGAGACCCAGTACTTC.

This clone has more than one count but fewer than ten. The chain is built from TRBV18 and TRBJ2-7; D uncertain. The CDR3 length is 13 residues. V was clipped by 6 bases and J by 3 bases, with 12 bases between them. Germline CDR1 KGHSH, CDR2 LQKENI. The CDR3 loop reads CASSITEHYEQYF. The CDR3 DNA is TGTGCCAGCTCCATAACCGAACACTACGAGCAGTACTTC.

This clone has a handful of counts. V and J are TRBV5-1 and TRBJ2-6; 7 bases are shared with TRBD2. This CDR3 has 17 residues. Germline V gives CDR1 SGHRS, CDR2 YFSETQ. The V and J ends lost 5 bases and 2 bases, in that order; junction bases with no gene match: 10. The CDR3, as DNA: TGCGCCAGCAGTCGGGATCTTGCGGGAGCTGGGGCCAACGTCCTGACTTTC. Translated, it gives CASSRDLAGAGANVLTF.

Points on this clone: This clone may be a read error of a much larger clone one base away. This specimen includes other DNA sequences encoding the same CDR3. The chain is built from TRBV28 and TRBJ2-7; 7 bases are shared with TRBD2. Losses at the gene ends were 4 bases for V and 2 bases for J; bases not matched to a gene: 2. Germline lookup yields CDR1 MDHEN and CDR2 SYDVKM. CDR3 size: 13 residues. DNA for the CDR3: TGTGCCAGCAGTTCCGGGACTACCTACGAGCAGTACTTC. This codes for CASSSGTTYEQYF.

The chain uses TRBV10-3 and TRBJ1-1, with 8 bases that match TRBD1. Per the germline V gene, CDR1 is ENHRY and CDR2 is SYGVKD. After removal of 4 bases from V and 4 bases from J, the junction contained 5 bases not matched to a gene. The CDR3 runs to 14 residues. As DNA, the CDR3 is TGTGCCATCAGTGCGACAGGGGAGGGCACTGAAGCTTTCTTT. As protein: CAISATGEGTEAFF.

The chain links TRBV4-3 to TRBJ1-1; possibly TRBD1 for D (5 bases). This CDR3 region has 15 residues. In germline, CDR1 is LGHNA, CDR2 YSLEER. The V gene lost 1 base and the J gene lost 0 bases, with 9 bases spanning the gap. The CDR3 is CASSQGTRLNTEAFF. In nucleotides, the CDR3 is TGCGCCAGCAGCCAAGGGACACGCCTGAACACTGAAGCTTTCTTT.

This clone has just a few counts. CDR3: CASSLVGANVLTF. As DNA, the CDR3 is TGTGCCAGCAGCTTAGTGGGGGCCAACGTCCTGACTTTC. The chain couples TRBV7-9 to TRBJ2-6; D unresolved. The CDR3 consists of 13 residues. With 1 base removed from V and 4 bases from J, the gap between germline ends came to 2 bases. Germline V gene lookup returns CDR1 SEHNR and CDR2 FQNEAQ (reference sequence).

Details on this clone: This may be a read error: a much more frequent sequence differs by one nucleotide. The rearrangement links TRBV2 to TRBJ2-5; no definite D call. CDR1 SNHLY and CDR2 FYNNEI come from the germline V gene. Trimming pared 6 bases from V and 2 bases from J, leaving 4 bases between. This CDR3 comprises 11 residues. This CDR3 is CASSYQETQYF. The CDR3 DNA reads TGTGCCAGCAGCTATCAAGAGACCCAGTACTTC.

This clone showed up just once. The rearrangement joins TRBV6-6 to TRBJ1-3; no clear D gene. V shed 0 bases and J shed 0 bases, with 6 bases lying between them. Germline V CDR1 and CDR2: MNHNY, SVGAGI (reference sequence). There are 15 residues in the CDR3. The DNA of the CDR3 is TGTGCCAGCAGTTACTCGACAACCTCTGGAAACACCATATATTTT. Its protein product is CASSYSTTSGNTIYF.

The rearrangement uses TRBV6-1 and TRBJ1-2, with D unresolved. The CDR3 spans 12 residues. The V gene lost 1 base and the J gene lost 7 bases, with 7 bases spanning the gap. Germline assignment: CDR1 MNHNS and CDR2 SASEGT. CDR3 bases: TGTGCCAGCAGTGAAGTCCGGGGTGGCTACACCTTC. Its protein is CASSEVRGGYTF.

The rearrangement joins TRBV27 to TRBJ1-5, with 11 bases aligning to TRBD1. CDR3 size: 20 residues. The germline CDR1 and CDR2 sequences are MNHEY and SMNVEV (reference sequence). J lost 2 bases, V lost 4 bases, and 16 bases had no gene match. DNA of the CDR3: TGTGCCAGCAGTTGGGGCACCGGGACAGGGGGAGGCCTTGGCAATCAGCCCCAGCATTTT. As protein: CASSWGTGTGGGLGNQPQHF.

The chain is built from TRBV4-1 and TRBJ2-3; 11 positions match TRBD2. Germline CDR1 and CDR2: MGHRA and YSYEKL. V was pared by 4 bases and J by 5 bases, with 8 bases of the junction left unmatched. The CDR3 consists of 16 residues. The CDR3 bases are TGCGCCAGCAGCCCTTTAGCGGGGGGGCGTGGAGATACGCAGTATTTT. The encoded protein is CASSPLAGGRGDTQYF.

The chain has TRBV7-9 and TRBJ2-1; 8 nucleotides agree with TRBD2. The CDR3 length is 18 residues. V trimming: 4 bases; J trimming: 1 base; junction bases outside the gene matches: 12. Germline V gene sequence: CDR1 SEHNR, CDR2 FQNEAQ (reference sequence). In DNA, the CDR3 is TGTGCCAGCAGCTATGGGTCGGGAGGGCCCTGGTCCTACAATGAGCAGTTCTTC. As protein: CASSYGSGGPWSYNEQFF.

CDR3 in DNA: TGTGCCAGCATCGGGGGGCTTTACACTGAAGCTTTCTTT. Protein: CASIGGLYTEAFF. The genes are TRBV6-5 and TRBJ1-1; D might be TRBD1 (6 bases). The CDR3 runs 13 residues. From germline, CDR1 is MNHEY and CDR2 SVGAGI. V dropped 7 bases and J dropped 3 bases, with 12 bases sitting between them.

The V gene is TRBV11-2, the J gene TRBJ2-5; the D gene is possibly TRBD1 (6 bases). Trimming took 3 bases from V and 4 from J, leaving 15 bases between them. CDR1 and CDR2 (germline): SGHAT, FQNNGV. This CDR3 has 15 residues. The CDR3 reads CASSLRGSGAETQYF. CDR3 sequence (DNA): TGTGCCAGCAGCTTGAGGGGGTCTGGGGCAGAGACCCAGTACTTC.

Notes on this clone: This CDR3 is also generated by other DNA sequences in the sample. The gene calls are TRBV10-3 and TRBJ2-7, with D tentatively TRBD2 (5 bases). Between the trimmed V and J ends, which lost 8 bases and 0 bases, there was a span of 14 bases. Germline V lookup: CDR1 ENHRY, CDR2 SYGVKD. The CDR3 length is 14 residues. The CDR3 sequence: CAIGGTGSSYEQYF. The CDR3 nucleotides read TGTGCCATCGGCGGAACGGGGAGCTCCTACGAGCAGTACTTC.

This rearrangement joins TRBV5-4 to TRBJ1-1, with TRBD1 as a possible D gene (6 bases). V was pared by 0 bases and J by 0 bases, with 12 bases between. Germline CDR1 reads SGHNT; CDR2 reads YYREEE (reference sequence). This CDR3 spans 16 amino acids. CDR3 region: CASSLGGTGLNTEAFF. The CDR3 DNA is TGTGCCAGCAGCTTGGGGGGAACAGGGTTGAACACTGAAGCTTTCTTT.

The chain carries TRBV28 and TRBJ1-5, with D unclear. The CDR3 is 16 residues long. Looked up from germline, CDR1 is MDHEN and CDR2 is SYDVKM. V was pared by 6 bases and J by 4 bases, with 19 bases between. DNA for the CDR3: TGTGCCAGCAGCCTAACCGGACCCTCCGGAAATCAGCCCCAGCATTTT. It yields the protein CASSLTGPSGNQPQHF.

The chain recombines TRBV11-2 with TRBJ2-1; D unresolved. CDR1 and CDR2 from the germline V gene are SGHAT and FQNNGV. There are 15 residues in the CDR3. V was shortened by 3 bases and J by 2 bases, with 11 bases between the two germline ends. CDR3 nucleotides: TGTGCCAGCAGCTTGGGCGCAAAGACCTACAATGAGCAGTTCTTC. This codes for CASSLGAKTYNEQFF.

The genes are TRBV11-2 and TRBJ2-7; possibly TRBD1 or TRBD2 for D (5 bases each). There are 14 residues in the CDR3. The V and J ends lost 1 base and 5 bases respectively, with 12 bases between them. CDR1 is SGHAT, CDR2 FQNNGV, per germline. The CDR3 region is CASSLAPGTHEQYF. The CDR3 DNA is TGTGCCAGCAGCTTAGCACCGGGGACCCACGAGCAGTACTTC.